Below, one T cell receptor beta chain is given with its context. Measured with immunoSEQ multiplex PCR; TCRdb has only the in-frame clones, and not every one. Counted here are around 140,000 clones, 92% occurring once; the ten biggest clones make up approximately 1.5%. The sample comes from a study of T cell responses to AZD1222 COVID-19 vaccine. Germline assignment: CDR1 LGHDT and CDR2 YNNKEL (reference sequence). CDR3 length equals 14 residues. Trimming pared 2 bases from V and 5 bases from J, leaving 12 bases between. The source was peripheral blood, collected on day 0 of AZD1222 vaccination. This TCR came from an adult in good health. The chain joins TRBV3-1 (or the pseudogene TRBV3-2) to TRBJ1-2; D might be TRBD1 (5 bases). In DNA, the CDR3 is TGTGCCAGCAGCCAACGGGGCGACAGTTATGGCTACACCTTC. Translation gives CASSQRGDSYGYTF.